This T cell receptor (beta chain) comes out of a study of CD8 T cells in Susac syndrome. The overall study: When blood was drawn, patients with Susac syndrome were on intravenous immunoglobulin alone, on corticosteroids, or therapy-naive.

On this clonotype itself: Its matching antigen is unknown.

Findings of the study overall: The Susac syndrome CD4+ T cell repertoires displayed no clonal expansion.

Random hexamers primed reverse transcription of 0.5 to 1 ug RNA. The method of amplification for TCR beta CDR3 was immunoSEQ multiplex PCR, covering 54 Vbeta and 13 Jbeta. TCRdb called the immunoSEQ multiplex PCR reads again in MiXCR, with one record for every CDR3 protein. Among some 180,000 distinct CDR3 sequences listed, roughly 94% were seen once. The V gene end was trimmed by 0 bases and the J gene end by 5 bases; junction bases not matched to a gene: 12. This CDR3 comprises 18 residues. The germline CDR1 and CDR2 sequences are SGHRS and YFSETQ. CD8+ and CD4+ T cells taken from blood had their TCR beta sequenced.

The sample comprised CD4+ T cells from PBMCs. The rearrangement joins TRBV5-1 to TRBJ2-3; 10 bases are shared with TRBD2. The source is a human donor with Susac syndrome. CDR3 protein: CASSLEGRPSGSGDTQYF. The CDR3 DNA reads TGCGCCAGCAGCTTGGAGGGTAGGCCTAGCGGGAGTGGAGATACGCAGTATTTT.